This T cell receptor (beta chain) was sequenced during a study of T-cell memory formation after mild COVID-19. This clonotype was seen only a few times. Its antigen is not identified. The study, taken as a whole, reports: Contracting CD8+ clones were enriched in EMRA, CD4+ mainly in CM and EM. A balance of CD4 and CD8 characterized clones contracting day 15 to 85, whereas later expanders leaned CD4+.

One entry per CDR3 protein results from TCRdb running MiXCR on the 5' RACE reads. The sample yields under 150,000 distinct CDR3 sequences, 15% to 20% seen once. The CDR3 is 15 amino acids. Trimming took 1 base from V and 5 from J; bases not matched to a gene: 7. The germline gives CDR1 SQVTM, CDR2 ANQGSEA. The receptor was isolated from an adult woman who had mild COVID-19 (a few samples of this study predate the infection). Cell type and time point are not known. The sequencing input was PBMCs or a T cell subset sorted from them (not recorded which). The chain carries TRBV29-1 and TRBJ2-3; 9 bases map to TRBD2. The CDR3 here is CSVEAPSGNLDTQYF. Here the CDR3 DNA reads TGCAGCGTTGAAGCCCCTAGCGGGAATTTAGATACGCAGTATTTT.